This is a list of T cell receptor beta chains from one sample in a study of graft-versus-host responses after intestinal transplantation. The data were produced by immunoSEQ multiplex PCR, yet TCRdb's version contains in-frame clones alone and is incomplete. The sample shows over 9,500 clones, about 76% of them seen only once. Sequenced material: ileum tissue, taken 450 to 480 days after intestinal transplantation. All receptors come from a human patient who received an intestinal transplant, so some T cells may come from the graft donor. Both conserved end residues are part of each CDR3. Fields, in order: V gene, D gene, clone size, J gene, CDR3 protein, CDR3 DNA. D genes are given only for firm matches. Not every row has a clone size; where given, it reads once, few, many or a size class.

v_gene: TRBV2; d_gene: .; abundance: .; j_gene: TRBJ1-1; CDR3aa: CASSQSGQLNTEAFF; CDR3nt: TGTGCCAGCAGTCAGTCTGGACAGCTTAACACTGAAGCTTTCTTT
v_gene: TRBV10-3; d_gene: .; abundance: .; j_gene: TRBJ1-1; CDR3aa: CATAGQGSDNTEAFF; CDR3nt: TGTGCCACGGCGGGGCAGGGGAGCGATAACACTGAAGCTTTCTTT
v_gene: TRBV6-1; d_gene: .; abundance: .; j_gene: TRBJ2-3; CDR3aa: CASRGTSADTQYF; CDR3nt: TGTGCCAGCAGGGGGACATCGGCAGATACGCAGTATTTT
v_gene: TRBV6-1; d_gene: TRBD1; abundance: .; j_gene: TRBJ1-6; CDR3aa: CASRIDREVHF; CDR3nt: TGTGCCAGCAGAATAGACAGGGAAGTCCACTTT
v_gene: TRBV19; d_gene: TRBD2; abundance: .; j_gene: TRBJ2-3; CDR3aa: CASSIASGGSTDTQYF; CDR3nt: TGTGCCAGTAGTATAGCGAGCGGGGGGTCCACAGATACGCAGTATTTT
v_gene: TRBV4-1; d_gene: .; abundance: .; j_gene: TRBJ1-4; CDR3aa: CASSQDGGATNEKLFF; CDR3nt: TGCGCCAGCAGCCAAGACGGCGGTGCAACTAATGAAAAACTGTTTTTT
v_gene: TRBV4-2; d_gene: .; abundance: .; j_gene: TRBJ1-2; CDR3aa: CASSQEDRADGNYGYTF; CDR3nt: TGTGCCAGCAGCCAAGAAGATCGGGCAGACGGAAACTATGGCTACACCTTC
v_gene: TRBV7-3; d_gene: .; abundance: .; j_gene: TRBJ1-1; CDR3aa: CASSFVGSEAFF; CDR3nt: TGTGCCAGCAGCTTTGTCGGCAGTGAAGCTTTCTTT
v_gene: TRBV5-6; d_gene: .; abundance: .; j_gene: TRBJ2-1; CDR3aa: CASSLDPEGEQFF; CDR3nt: TGTGCCAGCAGCTTGGACCCAGAGGGTGAGCAGTTCTTC
v_gene: TRBV6-5; d_gene: .; abundance: .; j_gene: TRBJ2-1; CDR3aa: CASRPPSLLYNEQFF; CDR3nt: TGTGCCAGCAGGCCACCTAGCCTCCTCTACAATGAGCAGTTCTTC
v_gene: TRBV7-3; d_gene: TRBD1; abundance: .; j_gene: TRBJ2-3; CDR3aa: CASSLIGFRDRVTDTQYF; CDR3nt: TGTGCCAGCAGCTTAATCGGTTTCAGGGACAGGGTTACAGATACGCAGTATTTT
v_gene: TRBV5-1; d_gene: .; abundance: few; j_gene: TRBJ2-3; CDR3aa: CASTIGSTDTQYF; CDR3nt: TGCGCCAGCACCATAGGCAGCACAGATACGCAGTATTTT
v_gene: TRBV7-3; d_gene: .; abundance: .; j_gene: TRBJ2-1; CDR3aa: CASSSGGAGYNEQFF; CDR3nt: TGTGCCAGCAGCTCCGGTGGTGCCGGGTACAATGAGCAGTTCTTC
v_gene: TRBV5-1; d_gene: TRBD2; abundance: .; j_gene: TRBJ2-2; CDR3aa: CASSQGGLDGELFF; CDR3nt: TGCGCCAGCAGCCAGGGAGGGTTGGACGGGGAGCTGTTTTTT
v_gene: TRBV2; d_gene: TRBD1; abundance: .; j_gene: TRBJ1-5; CDR3aa: CASSVLTGGNQPQHF; CDR3nt: TGTGCCAGCAGTGTACTTACAGGGGGCAATCAGCCCCAGCATTTT
v_gene: TRBV7-9; d_gene: .; abundance: .; j_gene: TRBJ2-3; CDR3aa: CASSSKSGGRGTDTQYF; CDR3nt: TGTGCCAGCAGCTCAAAATCGGGGGGCAGGGGCACAGATACGCAGTATTTT
v_gene: TRBV6-6; d_gene: TRBD2; abundance: few; j_gene: TRBJ2-1; CDR3aa: CASSPSGGPNNEQFF; CDR3nt: TGTGCCAGCAGTCCGAGCGGGGGCCCCAACAATGAGCAGTTCTTC